Given below is one TCR beta chain in context. These data are taken from a study of blood T cell repertoires in COVID-19. On the study more broadly: PBMCs, B-cell-depleted T cells, or T cells provided the cDNA or gDNA that made up the material.

The ends lost 3 bases at V and 5 bases at J; junction bases unmatched: 5. The CDR3 loop spans 13 amino acids. Germline CDR1 is SQVTM and CDR2 is ANQGSEA. The data were produced by immunoSEQ multiplex PCR, yet TCRdb's version contains in-frame clones alone and is incomplete. The sample lists approximately 99,000 clones, more than 65% occurring once. Input material: peripheral blood. V gene TRBV29-1 combines with J gene TRBJ1-2; TRBD1 aligns across 8 bases. The TCR comes from a woman of 80 years or more with active or convalescent COVID-19. CDR3 sequence: CSVDNTGGYGYTF. CDR3 bases: TGCAGCGTTGACAATACAGGGGGGTATGGCTACACCTTC.